This T cell receptor (beta chain) stems from a study of cytotoxic CD8 clonotypes in ibrutinib-treated CLL. Findings and caveats of the study: Against age-matched healthy donors, baseline clonality ran higher and tracked circulating CD8+ T-cell counts.

The planned depth of sequencing spanned 1 in 200,000 to 1 in 1 million T cells. The method was immunoSEQ multiplex PCR; TCRdb's version includes in-frame clones alone and lacks a portion of them. Counted here are more than 140,000 clones, approximately 77% occurring once; the ten biggest clones make up under 35%. With regard to this clone: Its antigen is not identified.

The material sequenced was PBMCs, taken after 12 months of ibrutinib treatment. The TCR was taken from a human donor with chronic lymphocytic leukemia.

The CDR3 here is CASSSGVSSLHYEQYF. In DNA form, the CDR3 reads TGTGCCAGCAGTTCAGGGGTGTCTAGTCTGCACTACGAGCAGTACTTC. The chain recombines TRBV27 with TRBJ2-7; D is perhaps TRBD1 (6 bases). The CDR3 is 16 amino acids. Trimming stripped 4 bases from V and 3 bases from J, with 19 bases between. The germline V gene encodes CDR1 MNHEY and CDR2 SMNVEV (reference sequence).